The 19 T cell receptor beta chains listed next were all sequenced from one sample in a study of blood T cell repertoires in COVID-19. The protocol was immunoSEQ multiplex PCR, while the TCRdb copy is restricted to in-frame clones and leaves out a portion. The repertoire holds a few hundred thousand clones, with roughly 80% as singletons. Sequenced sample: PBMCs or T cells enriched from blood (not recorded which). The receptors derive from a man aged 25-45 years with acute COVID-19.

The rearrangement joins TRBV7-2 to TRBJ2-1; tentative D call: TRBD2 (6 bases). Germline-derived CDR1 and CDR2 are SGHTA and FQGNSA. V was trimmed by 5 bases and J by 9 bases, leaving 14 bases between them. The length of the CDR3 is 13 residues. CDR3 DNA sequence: TGTGCCAGCAGCCAAGGGGACTTTCGTGAGCAGTTCTTC. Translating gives CASSQGDFREQFF.

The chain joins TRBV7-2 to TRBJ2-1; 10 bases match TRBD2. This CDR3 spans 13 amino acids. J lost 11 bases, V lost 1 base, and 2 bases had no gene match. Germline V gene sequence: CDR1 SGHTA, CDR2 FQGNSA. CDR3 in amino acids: CASSLGGLAQQFF. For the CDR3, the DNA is TGTGCCAGCAGCTTAGGGGGACTAGCGCAGCAGTTCTTC. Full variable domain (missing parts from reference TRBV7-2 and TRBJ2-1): GAGVSQSPSNKVTEKGKDVELRCDPISGHTALYWYRQSLGQGLEFLIYFQGNSAPDKSGLPSDRFSAERTGGSVSTLTIQRTQQEDSAVYLCASSLGGLAQQFFGPGTRLTVL.

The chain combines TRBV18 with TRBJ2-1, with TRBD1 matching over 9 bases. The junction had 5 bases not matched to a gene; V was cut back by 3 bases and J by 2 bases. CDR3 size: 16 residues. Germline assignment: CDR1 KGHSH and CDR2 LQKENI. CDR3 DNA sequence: TGTGCCAGCTCACCCCCGGGACAGGGTGCCTACAATGAGCAGTTCTTC. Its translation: CASSPPGQGAYNEQFF. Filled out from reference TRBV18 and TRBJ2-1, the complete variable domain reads NAGVMQNPRHLVRRRGQEARLRCSPMKGHSHVYWYRQLPEEGLKFMVYLQKENIIDESGMPKERFSAEFPKEGPSILRIQQVVRGDSAAYFCASSPPGQGAYNEQFFGPGTRLTVL.

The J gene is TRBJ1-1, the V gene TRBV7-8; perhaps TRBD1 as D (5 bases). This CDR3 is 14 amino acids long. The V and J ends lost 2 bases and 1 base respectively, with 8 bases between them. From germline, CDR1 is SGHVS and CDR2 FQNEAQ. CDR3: CASSLWGGNTEAFF. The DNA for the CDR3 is TGTGCCAGCAGCTTATGGGGCGGGAACACTGAAGCTTTCTTT.

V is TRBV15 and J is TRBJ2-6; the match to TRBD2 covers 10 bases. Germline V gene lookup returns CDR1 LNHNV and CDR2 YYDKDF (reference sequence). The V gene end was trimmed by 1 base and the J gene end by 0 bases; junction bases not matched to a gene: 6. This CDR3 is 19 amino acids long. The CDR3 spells CATSRVLAGIPSGANVLTF. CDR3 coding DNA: TGTGCCACCAGCAGAGTACTAGCGGGGATCCCCTCTGGGGCCAACGTCCTGACTTTC.

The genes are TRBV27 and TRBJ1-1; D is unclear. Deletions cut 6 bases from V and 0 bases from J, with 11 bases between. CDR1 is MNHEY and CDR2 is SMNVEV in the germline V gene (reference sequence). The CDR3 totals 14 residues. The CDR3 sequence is CASRFGLMNTEAFF. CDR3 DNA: TGTGCCAGCAGGTTCGGGTTAATGAACACTGAAGCTTTCTTT.

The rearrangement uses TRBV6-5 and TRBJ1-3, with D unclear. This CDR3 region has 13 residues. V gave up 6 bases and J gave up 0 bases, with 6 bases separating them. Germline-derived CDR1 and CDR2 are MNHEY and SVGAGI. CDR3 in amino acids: CASRFYSGNTIYF. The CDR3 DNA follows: TGTGCCAGCAGATTTTACTCTGGAAACACCATATATTTT.

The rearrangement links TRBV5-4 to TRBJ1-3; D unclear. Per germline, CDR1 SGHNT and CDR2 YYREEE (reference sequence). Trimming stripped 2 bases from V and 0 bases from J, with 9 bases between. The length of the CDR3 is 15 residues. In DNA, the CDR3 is TGTGCCAGCAGCTTTGGACTAGGCTCTGGAAACACCATATATTTT. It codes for CASSFGLGSGNTIYF.

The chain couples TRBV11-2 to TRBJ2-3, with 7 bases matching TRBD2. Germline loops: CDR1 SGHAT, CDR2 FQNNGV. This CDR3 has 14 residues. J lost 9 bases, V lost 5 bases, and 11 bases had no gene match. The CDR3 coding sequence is TGTGCCAGCAGCCACCCCAACCGGGGAGGGACGCAGTATTTT. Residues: CASSHPNRGGTQYF.

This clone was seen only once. The CDR3 is CASSTLAGGGANGELFF. CDR3 bases: TGTGCCAGCAGCACGTTGGCTGGCGGGGGGGCGAACGGGGAGCTGTTTTTT. The chain uses TRBV7-2 and TRBJ2-2, with TRBD2 identical over 9 bases. CDR3 size: 17 residues. After removal of 5 bases from V and 7 bases from J, the junction contained 14 bases not matched to a gene. Germline-derived CDR1 and CDR2 are SGHTA and FQGNSA.

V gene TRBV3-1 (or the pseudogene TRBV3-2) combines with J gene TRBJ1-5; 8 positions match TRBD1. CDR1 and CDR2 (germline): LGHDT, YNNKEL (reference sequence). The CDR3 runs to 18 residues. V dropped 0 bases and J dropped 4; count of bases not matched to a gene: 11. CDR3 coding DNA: TGTGCCAGCAGCCAAGATTTTAGTTGGCAGGGGGCGAATCAGCCCCAGCATTTT. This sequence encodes CASSQDFSWQGANQPQHF.

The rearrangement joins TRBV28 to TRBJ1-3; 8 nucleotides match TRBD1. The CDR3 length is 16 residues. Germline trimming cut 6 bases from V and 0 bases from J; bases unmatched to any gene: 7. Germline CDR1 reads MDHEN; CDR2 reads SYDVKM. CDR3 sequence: CASSPGQGASGNTIYF. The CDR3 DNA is TGTGCCAGCAGCCCAGGGCAGGGGGCCTCTGGAAACACCATATATTTT.

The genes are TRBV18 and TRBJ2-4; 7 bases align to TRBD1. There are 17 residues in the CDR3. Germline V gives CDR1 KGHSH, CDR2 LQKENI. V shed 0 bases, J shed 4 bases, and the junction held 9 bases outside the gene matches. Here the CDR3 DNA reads TGTGCCAGCTCACCACCGGCACAGGGGAAACTAAAAAACATTCAGTACTTC. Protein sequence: CASSPPAQGKLKNIQYF.

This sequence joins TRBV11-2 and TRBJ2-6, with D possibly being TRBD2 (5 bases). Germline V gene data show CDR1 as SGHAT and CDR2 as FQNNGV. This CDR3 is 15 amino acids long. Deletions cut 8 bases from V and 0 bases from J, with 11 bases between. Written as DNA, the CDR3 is TGTGCCAGCGGGAGAGATCACTCTGGGGCCAACGTCCTGACTTTC. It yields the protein CASGRDHSGANVLTF.

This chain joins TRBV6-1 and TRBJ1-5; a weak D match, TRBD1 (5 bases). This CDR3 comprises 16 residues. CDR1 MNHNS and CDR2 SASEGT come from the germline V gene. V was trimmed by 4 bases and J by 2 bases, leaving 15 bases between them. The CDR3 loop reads CASSAASGEGNQPQHF. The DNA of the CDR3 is TGTGCCAGCAGTGCTGCTTCGGGGGAAGGCAATCAGCCCCAGCATTTT.

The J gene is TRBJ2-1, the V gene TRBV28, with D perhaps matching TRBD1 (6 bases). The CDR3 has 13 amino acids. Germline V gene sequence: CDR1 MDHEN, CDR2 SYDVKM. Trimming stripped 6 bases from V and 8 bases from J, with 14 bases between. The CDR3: CASSLSTGYEQFF. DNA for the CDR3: TGTGCCAGCAGCCTTTCCACAGGGTATGAGCAGTTCTTC.

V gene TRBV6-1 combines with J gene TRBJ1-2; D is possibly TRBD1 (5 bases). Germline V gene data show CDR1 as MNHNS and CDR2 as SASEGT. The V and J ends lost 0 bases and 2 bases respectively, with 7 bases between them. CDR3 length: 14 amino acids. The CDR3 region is CASSEAYRNYGYTF. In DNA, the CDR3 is TGTGCCAGCAGTGAAGCTTACAGGAACTATGGCTACACCTTC.

The CDR3 protein is CAWSTGFAGRETQYF. CDR3 DNA: TGTGCCTGGAGTACGGGCTTTGCGGGAAGGGAGACCCAGTACTTC. The J gene is TRBJ2-5, the V gene TRBV30; tentatively, D is TRBD2 (6 bases). Per the germline V gene, CDR1 is GTSNPN and CDR2 is SVGIG (reference sequence). The CDR3 contains 15 residues. The germline V and J ends were trimmed by 2 bases and 5 bases, with 18 bases remaining between them. The complete variable domain, with remaining parts taken from reference TRBV30 and TRBJ2-5, reads SQTIHQWPATLVQPVGSPLSLECTVEGTSNPNLYWYRQAAGRGLQLLFYSVGIGQISSEVPQNLSASRPQDRQFILSSKKLLLSDSGFYLCAWSTGFAGRETQYFGPGTRLLVL.

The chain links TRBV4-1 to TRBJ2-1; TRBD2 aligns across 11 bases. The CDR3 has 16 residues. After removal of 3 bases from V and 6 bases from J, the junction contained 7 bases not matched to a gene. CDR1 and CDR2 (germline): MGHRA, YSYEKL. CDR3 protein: CASSQDTSGRINEQFF. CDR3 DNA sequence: TGCGCCAGCAGCCAGGATACTAGCGGGAGAATCAATGAGCAGTTCTTC.